The present TCR beta chain was sequenced within a study of blood T cell repertoires in COVID-19. The overall study: The analysed material was cDNA or gDNA that came from T cells, B-cell-depleted T cells, or PBMCs.

The repertoire was sequenced with immunoSEQ multiplex PCR; TCRdb's copy has only in-frame clones and lacks some. The data show 35,000 to 50,000 clones, with approximately 85% seen just once and 10% to 15% held by the top ten. Germline V gene sequence: CDR1 SGHRS, CDR2 YFSETQ. V gave up 0 bases and J gave up 3 bases, with 9 bases separating them. The CDR3 runs to 15 residues. This sequence originates from a human donor in a cohort sampled during active COVID-19. The sequencing input was peripheral blood. The chain uses TRBV5-1 and TRBJ2-2; TRBD1 might be the D (5 bases). The CDR3: CASSLGRADTGELFF. CDR3 in DNA: TGCGCCAGCAGCTTGGGCAGGGCCGACACCGGGGAGCTGTTTTTT.